A single T cell receptor beta chain is shown here with its context. A junction boundary mismatches the germline segment, possibly from a read error. This entry belongs to a study of human T cells and chemical hapten exposure. Across the study: Investigators sensitized about 2 cm by about 2 cm of upper inner arm skin with 2% DPC. Diphenylcyclopropenone doses were given weekly to the scalps of patients across the approximately 24-week study.

The time point denotes: patch test 3, about 24 weeks after DPC sensitization. The treatment was: therapeutic diphenylcyclopropenone sensitization with weekly scalp DPC. Patches went on only after blood had been drawn each time. TCRdb analysed the RACE reads with MiXCR anew, one entry per CDR3 protein. Of about 170,000 distinct CDR3 sequences in the sample, around a quarter are singletons; the top ten hold 2.1%. Per the germline V gene, CDR1 is LGHDT and CDR2 is YNNKEL (reference sequence). The CDR3 contains 16 residues. V is TRBV3-1 and J is TRBJ2-1; D is unresolved. This receptor was identified in a woman in her late teens or twenties with alopecia areata. Some clones in this sample may be carry-over from other donors' samples. The input for sequencing was whole blood, taken in connection with sensitization to the hapten diphenylcyclopropenone (DPC). CDR3 DNA sequence: TGTGCCAGCAGCCAAGTGCCCAGGAGCTCCCACAATGAGCAGTTCTTC. Protein sequence: CASSQVPRSSHNEQFF.